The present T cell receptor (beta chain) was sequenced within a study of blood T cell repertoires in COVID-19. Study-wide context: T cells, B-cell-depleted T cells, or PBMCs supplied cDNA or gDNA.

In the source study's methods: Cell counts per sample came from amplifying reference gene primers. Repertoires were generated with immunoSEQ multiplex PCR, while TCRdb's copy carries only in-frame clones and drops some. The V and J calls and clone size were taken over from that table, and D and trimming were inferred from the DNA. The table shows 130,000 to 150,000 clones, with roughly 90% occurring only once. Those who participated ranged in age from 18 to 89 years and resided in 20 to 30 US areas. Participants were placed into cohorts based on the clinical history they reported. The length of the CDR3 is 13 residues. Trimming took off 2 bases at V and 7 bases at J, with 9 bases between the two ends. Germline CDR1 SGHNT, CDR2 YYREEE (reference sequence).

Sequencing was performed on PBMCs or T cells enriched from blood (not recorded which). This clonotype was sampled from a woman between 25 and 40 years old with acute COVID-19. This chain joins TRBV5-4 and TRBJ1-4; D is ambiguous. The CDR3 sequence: CASSLGGSEKLFF. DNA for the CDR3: TGTGCCAGCAGCTTAGGAGGGAGTGAAAAACTGTTTTTT.